This TCR beta chain was retrieved from a study of blood T cell repertoires in COVID-19. Study summary: Acute and convalescent COVID-19 samples came from the United States, Italy and Spain.

Adults between about 18 and 95 years of age took part from under 30 US areas. Libraries were prepared by immunoSEQ multiplex PCR; TCRdb keeps only in-frame clonotypes and omits some of them. The data contain a few hundred thousand clones, under 85% of them seen just once; the ten biggest clones take up about 5%. The germline CDR1 and CDR2 sequences are LGHDT and YNNKEL (reference sequence). With 1 base removed from V and 14 bases from J, the gap between germline ends came to 14 bases. This CDR3 spans 12 amino acids. This sequence joins TRBV3-1 (or the pseudogene TRBV3-2) and TRBJ1-2; TRBD1 is a possible D gene (5 bases). The source of this sequence is a woman aged 50 to 60 who had recovered from COVID-19. Sequencing was performed on PBMCs or T cells enriched from blood (not recorded which). Here the CDR3 DNA reads TGTGCCAGCAGCCAAGTCGGGGGATCGAGAACCTTC. It codes for CASSQVGGSRTF.